These 29 T cell receptor beta chains share one sample of origin, sequenced in a study of cytomegalovirus exposure and HLA in healthy donors. PCR was performed using 60 Vbeta and 13 Jbeta primers. Produced via immunoSEQ multiplex PCR; TCRdb's table is partial and in-frame only. The repertoire includes about 200,000 clones, approximately 80% of them detected once, and 2.9% sits in the top ten. Sequenced material: PBMCs. These receptors all stem from a man between 25 and 39 years old in good health and CMV-seronegative.

This clone was recorded only once. The rearrangement uses TRBV5-1 and TRBJ2-1, with TRBD2 matching over 13 bases. J was trimmed by 6 bases and V by 0 bases; bases with no gene match: 6. This CDR3 contains 17 residues. Germline V gene lookup returns CDR1 SGHRS and CDR2 YFSETQ. In nucleotides, the CDR3 is TGCGCCAGCAGCTTGGCCGCTACTAGCGGGGGGGCCAATGAGCAGTTCTTC. This encodes CASSLAATSGGANEQFF. The variable domain in full, completed from reference TRBV5-1 and TRBJ2-1, reads KAGVTQTPRYLIKTRGQQVTLSCSPISGHRSVSWYQQTPGQGLQFLFEYFSETQRNKGNFPGRFSGRQFSNSRSEMNVSTLELGDSALYLCASSLAATSGGANEQFFGPGTRLTVL.

V gene TRBV28 combines with J gene TRBJ1-5; D call uncertain. CDR1 MDHEN and CDR2 SYDVKM come from the germline V gene. The CDR3 has 13 amino acids. The ends were cut back, 8 bases at V and 0 bases at J, with 8 bases in the middle. The CDR3 is CASRENSNQPQHF. The CDR3 bases are TGTGCCAGCCGAGAGAATAGCAATCAGCCCCAGCATTTT.

The chain employs TRBV28 and TRBJ2-1; D is perhaps TRBD1 (5 bases). V shed 5 bases and J shed 4 bases, with 18 bases lying between them. Germline values: CDR1 MDHEN, CDR2 SYDVKM. This CDR3 region has 16 residues. The CDR3: CASSPIRQNQYNEQFF. CDR3 DNA sequence: TGTGCCAGCAGTCCAATAAGACAGAACCAGTACAATGAGCAGTTCTTC.

The chain combines TRBV10-3 with TRBJ1-6, with 9 bases aligning to TRBD1. V gave up 0 bases and J gave up 5 bases; unmatched junction bases: 14. The CDR3 is 20 residues long. Germline V gene sequence: CDR1 ENHRY, CDR2 SYGVKD. The CDR3, as DNA: TGTGCCATCAGTGAGTCGCCCGCAGGTTCGGGGACAGGGAATAATTCACCCCTCCACTTT. Amino acid sequence: CAISESPAGSGTGNNSPLHF.

V is TRBV19 and J is TRBJ2-5, with TRBD1 identical over 8 bases. This CDR3 region has 18 residues. Per the germline V gene, CDR1 is LNHDA and CDR2 is SQIVND (reference sequence). V was clipped by 5 bases and J by 4 bases; unmatched bases: 18. Written as DNA, the CDR3 is TGTGCCAGTAGTCCCCCGCACCCCGGGACAGGAGGGCGAGAGACCCAGTACTTC. Translation: CASSPPHPGTGGRETQYF.

As DNA, the CDR3 is TGTGCCAGCAGCTTGGAGCAAGGGACAGGGAAGGATTCACCCCTCCACTTT. It encodes CASSLEQGTGKDSPLHF. The chain recombines TRBV5-6 with TRBJ1-6, with 9 bases lining up with TRBD1. The CDR3 contains 17 residues. V was clipped by 0 bases and J by 8 bases; unmatched bases: 9. Per the germline V gene, CDR1 is SGHDT and CDR2 is YYEEEE.

V is TRBV5-5 and J is TRBJ1-1; D uncertain. Trimming left V 1 base short and J 1 base short, with 5 bases between. Per the germline V gene, CDR1 is SGHKS and CDR2 is YYEKEE (reference sequence). The CDR3 is made up of 13 amino acids. The CDR3 sequence: CASSLTGNTEAFF. The CDR3 nucleotides are TGTGCCAGCAGCTTGACGGGGAACACTGAAGCTTTCTTT.

The V and J genes are TRBV18 and TRBJ2-5; 7 bases match TRBD1. There are 14 residues in the CDR3. Trimming removed 0 bases from V and 5 bases from J; junction bases left unmatched: 3. Germline assignment: CDR1 KGHSH and CDR2 LQKENI. CDR3 sequence reads: CASSPPSQGETQYF. CDR3 DNA: TGTGCCAGCTCACCACCGTCACAGGGGGAGACCCAGTACTTC. The variable domain in full, completed from reference TRBV18 and TRBJ2-5, reads NAGVMQNPRHLVRRRGQEARLRCSPMKGHSHVYWYRQLPEEGLKFMVYLQKENIIDESGMPKERFSAEFPKEGPSILRIQQVVRGDSAAYFCASSPPSQGETQYFGPGTRLLVL.

The V call is TRBV4-3, the J call TRBJ2-3, with 8 bases matching TRBD1. Looked up from germline, CDR1 is LGHNA and CDR2 is YSLEER. After removal of 4 bases from V and 6 bases from J, the junction contained 6 bases not matched to a gene. The CDR3 spans 14 residues. The chain's CDR3 is CASSLGQGSDTQYF. CDR3 nucleotide sequence: TGCGCCAGCAGCCTAGGACAGGGTTCGGATACGCAGTATTTT.

This clone occurred a few times. V gene TRBV27 combines with J gene TRBJ2-7; D possibly corresponds to TRBD1 (6 bases). CDR1 is MNHEY and CDR2 is SMNVEV in the germline V gene (reference sequence). CDR3 length: 14 residues. V was cut by 5 bases and J by 7 bases, with 18 bases left in between. Here the CDR3 DNA reads TGTGCCAGCAGTCCGGGACACAATCCGAAAGAGCAGTACTTC. Translation: CASSPGHNPKEQYF.

The rearrangement links TRBV28 to TRBJ1-5; D not resolved. The V and J ends lost 2 bases and 2 bases respectively, with 7 bases between them. This CDR3 is built from 14 residues. The V gene's germline CDR1 is MDHEN and CDR2 SYDVKM. The CDR3 sequence: CASSLRIGNQPQHF. The CDR3 bases are TGTGCCAGCAGTTTACGTATCGGCAATCAGCCCCAGCATTTT.

This clone was detected once. V gene TRBV5-8 combines with J gene TRBJ2-2; perhaps TRBD1 as D (5 bases). V lost 0 bases to trimming and J lost 0 bases, with 12 bases between them. CDR1 is SGHTS, CDR2 YDEGEE, per germline. The CDR3 length is 17 residues. This CDR3 reads CASSLAHRITNTGELFF. The CDR3 region has the DNA TGTGCCAGCAGCTTGGCCCACAGGATCACGAACACCGGGGAGCTGTTTTTT. Using reference TRBV5-8 and TRBJ2-2 for the parts outside the CDR3, the full variable domain is EAGVTQSPTHLIKTRGQQATLRCSPISGHTSVYWYQQALGLGLQFLLWYDEGEERNRGNFPPRFSGRQFPNYSSELNVNALELEDSALYLCASSLAHRITNTGELFFGEGSRLTVL.

J is TRBJ2-5 and V is TRBV6-1; 12 bases are shared with TRBD2. V lost 7 bases and J lost 1; bases outside the gene matches: 4. This CDR3 has 15 residues. The germline V gene has CDR1 MNHNS and CDR2 SASEGT. In nucleotides, the CDR3 is TGTGCCAGCAACCTAGCGGGGGGGGCCCAAGAGACCCAGTACTTC. Translating gives CASNLAGGAQETQYF.

V and J are TRBV28 and TRBJ2-7; TRBD1 might be the D (6 bases). CDR1 MDHEN and CDR2 SYDVKM come from the germline V gene. This CDR3 region has 12 residues. V lost 5 bases and J 3 bases, leaving 8 bases between the germline ends. For the CDR3, the DNA is TGTGCCAGCAGTCTACAGGGCTACGAGCAGTACTTC. Protein product: CASSLQGYEQYF. The whole variable domain, filled in from reference TRBV28 and TRBJ2-7, reads DVKVTQSSRYLVKRTGEKVFLECVQDMDHENMFWYRQDPGLGLRLIYFSYDVKMKEKGDIPEGYSVSREKKERFSLILESASTNQTSMYLCASSLQGYEQYFGPGTRLTVT.

The genes are TRBV29-1 and TRBJ2-7; 10 bases agree with TRBD1. CDR1 is SQVTM, CDR2 ANQGSEA, per germline. The CDR3 length is 15 residues. Trimming took 4 bases from V and 0 from J; bases not matched to a gene: 6. This CDR3 is CSVASDRGLSYEQYF. CDR3 coding DNA: TGCAGCGTTGCCTCCGACAGGGGGCTCTCCTACGAGCAGTACTTC.

The chain recombines TRBV7-9 with TRBJ2-2; 7 bases map to TRBD2. In germline, CDR1 is SEHNR, CDR2 FQNEAQ (reference sequence). V trimming: 11 bases; J trimming: 6 bases; junction bases outside the gene matches: 0. The CDR3 runs 10 residues. CDR3 protein: CAGGAGELFF. In nucleotides, the CDR3 is TGTGCCGGGGGGGCCGGGGAGCTGTTTTTT.

The V gene is TRBV27, the J gene TRBJ2-2; D is perhaps TRBD1 (5 bases). The ends were cut back, 2 bases at V and 4 bases at J, with 8 bases in the middle. Germline CDR1 reads MNHEY; CDR2 reads SMNVEV (reference sequence). This CDR3 is 14 amino acids long. CDR3 amino acids: CASSLGASTGELFF. CDR3 nucleotides: TGTGCCAGCAGTTTAGGGGCCTCCACCGGGGAGCTGTTTTTT.

The chain has TRBV9 and TRBJ2-3, with D perhaps matching TRBD1 (5 bases). This CDR3 has 14 residues. V was pared by 0 bases and J by 5 bases, with 10 bases between. Germline-derived CDR1 and CDR2 are SGDLS and YYNGEE. The CDR3 here is CASSVEGVGDTQYF. DNA of the CDR3: TGTGCCAGCAGCGTAGAAGGGGTAGGAGATACGCAGTATTTT.

The chain's CDR3 is CASRAWTSGEPTQYF. Written as DNA, the CDR3 is TGTGCCAGCAGGGCCTGGACTAGCGGGGAACCGACCCAGTACTTC. V usage is TRBV28 and J usage is TRBJ2-5, with 12 bases that match TRBD2. CDR3 length: 15 amino acids. The germline CDR1 and CDR2 sequences are MDHEN and SYDVKM. V lost 6 bases to trimming and J lost 7 bases; unmatched junction nucleotides: 9.

The V call is TRBV4-1, the J call TRBJ2-1; D unresolved. The CDR3 is 12 residues long. V lost 0 bases and J lost 7, with 4 bases in between. From germline, CDR1 is MGHRA and CDR2 YSYEKL. This chain's CDR3 is CASSQDLNEQFF. CDR3 DNA sequence: TGCGCCAGCAGCCAAGATCTAAATGAGCAGTTCTTC.

This clone is a singleton in its sample. The sample holds other DNA sequences that translate to the same CDR3. This sequence joins TRBV9 and TRBJ1-3; D call uncertain. The CDR3 totals 12 residues. Germline CDR1 reads SGDLS; CDR2 reads YYNGEE. Between the trimmed V and J ends, which lost 3 bases and 4 bases, there was a span of 5 bases. The CDR3 DNA reads as TGTGCCAGCAGCGGCCAGGGAAACACCATATATTTT. This codes for CASSGQGNTIYF.

The V gene is TRBV4-1, the J gene TRBJ2-7, with a weak D call TRBD2 (5 bases). The CDR3 extends over 14 amino acids. V was clipped by 1 base and J by 3 bases, with 10 bases between them. CDR1 is MGHRA and CDR2 is YSYEKL in the germline V gene. The CDR3 region is CASSQGGSSYEQYF. CDR3 sequence (DNA): TGCGCCAGCAGCCAAGGAGGGAGCAGCTACGAGCAGTACTTC.

This clone was picked up one time. This chain links TRBV27 with TRBJ2-2; D is unresolved. Germline V lookup: CDR1 MNHEY, CDR2 SMNVEV (reference sequence). The ends were cut back, 6 bases at V and 1 base at J, with 3 bases in the middle. The CDR3 is 12 amino acids. CDR3 in DNA: TGTGCCAGCAGCTGGAACACCGGGGAGCTGTTTTTT. This codes for CASSWNTGELFF.

The chain joins TRBV7-6 to TRBJ2-3; D may be TRBD2 (6 bases). CDR3 size: 15 residues. Germline-derived CDR1 and CDR2 are SGHVS and FNYEAQ. The ends were cut back, 4 bases at V and 2 bases at J, with 13 bases in the middle. The CDR3 sequence: CASSSGLLDTDTQYF. CDR3 bases: TGTGCCAGCAGCTCGGGACTGCTAGACACAGATACGCAGTATTTT.

On this clone itself: Its ends do not fully match the called genes, so a read error is possible. The chain combines TRBV7-7 with TRBJ2-1, with TRBD1 matching over 12 bases. Germline lookup yields CDR1 SSHAT and CDR2 FNYEAQ (reference sequence). The CDR3 has 14 amino acids. The CDR3 reads CASSEGQGAYEQFF. The DNA of the CDR3 is TGTGCTAGCAGCGAGGGACAGGGGGCCTATGAGCAGTTCTTC.

The genes are TRBV6-5 and TRBJ2-7; 11 bases are a match to TRBD1. CDR3 size: 15 residues. Germline values: CDR1 MNHEY, CDR2 SVGAGI. Trimming cost V 5 bases and J 2 bases; bases outside gene matches: 5. The CDR3 nucleotides read TGTGCCAGCAGTAGACCGGGACAGGGGGCCTACGAGCAGTACTTC. It yields the protein CASSRPGQGAYEQYF.

This chain joins TRBV7-2 and TRBJ2-2; no clear D gene. V lost 5 bases to trimming and J lost 5 bases, with 6 bases between them. This CDR3 contains 12 residues. Germline CDR1 is SGHTA and CDR2 is FQGNSA. DNA for the CDR3: TGTGCCAGCAGCCCGAGGACCGGGGAGCTGTTTTTT. This sequence encodes CASSPRTGELFF.

The V call is TRBV5-6, the J call TRBJ2-7, with 8 bases matching TRBD2. Trimming at V came to 0 bases and at J to 5 bases, leaving 13 bases not matched to a gene. Germline V gene lookup returns CDR1 SGHDT and CDR2 YYEEEE. This CDR3 has 17 amino acids. The CDR3 sequence: CASSLARGGVIEHEQYF. For the CDR3, the DNA is TGTGCCAGCAGCTTGGCCCGGGGGGGGGTAATTGAGCACGAGCAGTACTTC. The variable domain in full, completed from reference TRBV5-6 and TRBJ2-7, reads DAGVTQSPTHLIKTRGQQVTLRCSPKSGHDTVSWYQQALGQGPQFIFQYYEEEERQRGNFPDRFSGHQFPNYSSELNVNALLLGDSALYLCASSLARGGVIEHEQYFGPGTRLTVT.

The chain has TRBV6-5 and TRBJ2-7, with D possibly matching TRBD2 (5 bases). This CDR3 comprises 14 residues. The V and J ends lost 6 bases and 4 bases respectively, with 16 bases between them. CDR1 and CDR2 from the germline V gene are MNHEY and SVGAGI. CDR3: CASRPGPEAYEQYF. The CDR3 nucleotides read TGTGCCAGCAGACCCGGACCGGAGGCTTACGAGCAGTACTTC.